Sequencing of this T cell receptor beta chain was carried out in a study of post-analysis software for immune sequencing data. On this clonotype: The antigen remains unidentified.

The CDR3 has 11 amino acids. Deletions cut 7 bases from V and 4 bases from J, with 7 bases between. Germline V CDR1 and CDR2: MNHNY, SVGAGI (reference sequence). Researchers reported that TCR beta cDNA libraries carried unique molecular identifiers. TCRdb analysed the PCR reads with MiXCR anew, one entry per CDR3 protein. Here the sample spans roughly 600,000 distinct CDR3 sequences, about 40% being singletons. Study-wide results and caveats: In patients, about five TRBV segments were more frequent than in controls, with TRBV5-6, TRBV5-1 and TRBV20-1 among them.

The clonotype was recovered from a girl under 18 with multiple sclerosis. The chain recombines TRBV6-6 with TRBJ1-1; D unclear. What was sequenced was blood. The CDR3 sequence is CASTLSTEAFF. Written as DNA, the CDR3 is TGTGCCAGCACTCTTAGCACTGAAGCTTTCTTT.